Following are 25 T cell receptor beta chains from one sample sequenced in a study of blood T cell repertoires in COVID-19. TCRdb's table, derived via immunoSEQ multiplex PCR, lists solely in-frame clones and lacks some. In the table there are 450,000 to 500,000 clones, roughly 85% of which are singletons. The sample comprised peripheral blood. Source of these receptors: a human donor in a cohort sampled during active COVID-19.

The CDR3 region is CASSGTGARAQHF. Here the CDR3 DNA reads TGTGCCAGCAGTGGGACAGGGGCAAGGGCCCAGCATTTT. The chain joins TRBV6-6 to TRBJ1-5; 10 bases align to TRBD1. Germline V gene sequence: CDR1 MNHNY, CDR2 SVGAGI (reference sequence). The CDR3 is 13 residues long. V was clipped by 5 bases and J by 11 bases; unmatched bases: 6.

V gene TRBV5-6 combines with J gene TRBJ2-3, with TRBD2 as a possible D gene (6 bases). Looked up from germline, CDR1 is SGHDT and CDR2 is YYEEEE. V was cut by 2 bases and J by 6 bases, with 10 bases left in between. The CDR3 has 13 residues. The CDR3 nucleotides read TGTGCCAGCAGCTTACTAGCAAGGGATACGCAGTATTTT. Protein product: CASSLLARDTQYF.

This clone is a singleton in its sample. CDR3 sequence (DNA): TGTGCCAGCAGCTTTACCGGACAGGGGGCGAACACCGGGGAGCTGTTTTTT. Its translation: CASSFTGQGANTGELFF. This chain uses TRBV27 with TRBJ2-2; 10 positions agree with TRBD1. J lost 0 bases, V lost 6 bases, and 7 bases had no gene match. Germline V gives CDR1 MNHEY, CDR2 SMNVEV (reference sequence). CDR3 length: 17 residues.

The CDR3 spells CATSDFSRGGKETQYF. In DNA form, the CDR3 reads TGTGCCACCAGTGATTTTTCGAGGGGGGGGAAGGAGACCCAGTACTTC. The genes are TRBV24-1 and TRBJ2-5, with D possibly matching TRBD2 (7 bases). Trimming shortened V by 1 base and J by 5 bases, and 16 bases separated the two germline ends. Germline V gives CDR1 KGHDR, CDR2 SFDVKD. The CDR3 has 16 amino acids.

The chain couples TRBV5-1 to TRBJ1-3; tentatively, D is TRBD1 (6 bases). Trimming shortened V by 0 bases and J by 3 bases, and 22 bases separated the two germline ends. The CDR3 contains 19 residues. Germline CDR1 and CDR2: SGHRS and YFSETQ. The CDR3 region is CASSLEPQGNRIRGNTIYF. The CDR3 nucleotides are TGCGCCAGCAGCTTGGAGCCGCAGGGGAATAGGATTCGTGGAAACACCATATATTTT.

J is TRBJ2-2 and V is TRBV7-9, with 7 bases identical to TRBD2. The V segment lost 0 bases and the J segment 3 bases; nucleotides outside the gene matches: 13. The CDR3 consists of 19 residues. CDR1 and CDR2 from the germline V gene are SEHNR and FQNEAQ (reference sequence). This CDR3 reads CASSLAIGRGSGDTGELFF. The DNA of the CDR3 is TGTGCCAGCAGCTTAGCAATCGGTCGCGGGAGCGGGGACACCGGGGAGCTGTTTTTT.

This chain connects TRBV28 to TRBJ1-2; tentative D call: TRBD1 (5 bases). V was clipped by 3 bases and J by 7 bases, with 15 bases between them. CDR1 and CDR2 (germline): MDHEN, SYDVKM. The CDR3 is 14 residues long. The CDR3 DNA reads TGTGCCAGCAGTTTGAGATCAGGGCTCGCTGGCTACACCTTC. It translates to CASSLRSGLAGYTF.

V usage is TRBV2 and J usage is TRBJ1-2, with a weak D call TRBD1 (5 bases). V lost 7 bases to trimming and J lost 4 bases, with 19 bases between them. Per the germline V gene, CDR1 is SNHLY and CDR2 is FYNNEI. The CDR3 has 15 residues. For the CDR3, the DNA is TGTGCCAGCAAGCTGGACAATAATCCCTTCTATGGCTACACCTTC. Amino acids: CASKLDNNPFYGYTF.

This rearrangement joins TRBV5-6 to TRBJ2-2; the D gene is possibly TRBD1 (5 bases). The CDR3 loop spans 14 amino acids. V was cut by 3 bases and J by 6 bases, with 12 bases left in between. Germline values: CDR1 SGHDT, CDR2 YYEEEE. The CDR3 DNA sequence: TGTGCCAGCAGCTACACCCAGGGCGCCGGGGAGCTGTTTTTT. It codes for CASSYTQGAGELFF.

The V gene is TRBV6-5, the J gene TRBJ2-7, with 9 bases aligning to TRBD1. Looked up from germline, CDR1 is MNHEY and CDR2 is SVGAGI. V shed 11 bases and J 5 bases; nucleotides not matched to a gene: 7. This CDR3 is 12 amino acids long. CDR3 sequence reads: CASRTGVNEQYF. The CDR3 nucleotides read TGTGCCTCCCGGACAGGGGTGAACGAGCAGTACTTC.

On this clone: An end of the junction differs from the germline gene, which may be a read error. The chain employs TRBV3-1 (or the pseudogene TRBV3-2) and TRBJ2-7; 8 nucleotides match TRBD2. The CDR3 covers 12 residues. In germline, CDR1 is LGHDT, CDR2 YNNKEL (reference sequence). The CDR3 region has the DNA TGTGCCAGCAGCCCACTTAGCGGGACGCATAGCTTC. This sequence encodes CASSPLSGTHSF.

The sample holds a few counts of this clone. This rearrangement joins TRBV30 to TRBJ2-6, with 11 bases identical to TRBD1. V was pared by 8 bases and J by 1 base, with 4 bases of the junction left unmatched. Germline CDR1 reads GTSNPN; CDR2 reads SVGIG (reference sequence). The CDR3 runs to 15 residues. In DNA form, the CDR3 reads TGTGCCGTGGGACAGGGGGATTCTGGGGCCAACGTCCTGACTTTC. This gives the protein CAVGQGDSGANVLTF.

CDR3 bases: TGTGCCAGCAGCTTGGGGGGGGTCGGGGATCAGCCCCAGCATTTT. Protein product: CASSLGGVGDQPQHF. The gene calls are TRBV5-4 and TRBJ1-5; maybe TRBD1 (5 bases). V gave up 0 bases and J gave up 5 bases, with 12 bases separating them. The CDR3 is made up of 15 amino acids. Germline loops: CDR1 SGHNT, CDR2 YYREEE (reference sequence).

This chain joins TRBV4-2 and TRBJ2-5, with D possibly matching TRBD2 (6 bases). The CDR3 has 17 amino acids. The V gene lost 1 base and the J gene lost 4 bases, with 19 bases spanning the gap. Germline V gene data show CDR1 as LGHNA and CDR2 as YNFKEQ. The CDR3, as DNA: TGTGCCAGCAGCCAAGCCGGTGGAGGGCCGAGAGGAGAGACCCAGTACTTC. Its protein product is CASSQAGGGPRGETQYF.

J is TRBJ1-2 and V is TRBV19, with unresolved D. Per germline, CDR1 LNHDA and CDR2 SQIVND (reference sequence). Trimming left V 1 base short and J 4 bases short, with 7 bases between. This CDR3 contains 13 residues. The CDR3 region is CASSIARSYGYTF. The CDR3 DNA follows: TGTGCCAGTAGTATAGCCCGGTCCTATGGCTACACCTTC.

Turning to this clone: A much bigger clone sits one base away, suggesting this may be a read error. Other DNA sequences in this sample translate to the same CDR3. The V gene is TRBV28, the J gene TRBJ1-1, with D perhaps matching TRBD1 (5 bases). V was cut by 3 bases and J by 4 bases, with 9 bases left in between. Germline V lookup: CDR1 MDHEN, CDR2 SYDVKM. The CDR3 covers 13 residues. The CDR3 region has the DNA TGTGCCAGCAGTTTTGGGAGGGGCACTGAAGCTTTCTTT. Translation gives CASSFGRGTEAFF. The entire variable domain, with the rest obtained from reference TRBV28 and TRBJ1-1, is as follows: DVKVTQSSRYLVKRTGEKVFLECVQDMDHENMFWYRQDPGLGLRLIYFSYDVKMKEKGDIPEGYSVSREKKERFSLILESASTNQTSMYLCASSFGRGTEAFFGQGTRLTVV.

This clone appeared many times. The V and J genes are TRBV3-1 (or the pseudogene TRBV3-2) and TRBJ2-7, with 8 positions matching TRBD2. Looked up from germline, CDR1 is LGHDT and CDR2 is YNNKEL (reference sequence). J lost 6 bases, V lost 0 bases, and 7 bases had no gene match. The CDR3 length is 15 residues. CDR3 region: CASSQDTGGWLEQYF. The CDR3 coding sequence is TGTGCCAGCAGCCAAGACACGGGAGGGTGGCTCGAGCAGTACTTC.

With regard to this clone: At one end, the junction sequence differs from germline, possibly due to a read error. This chain uses TRBV3-1 (or the pseudogene TRBV3-2) with TRBJ1-1; a possible D gene is TRBD1 (6 bases). The germline V gene has CDR1 LGHDT and CDR2 YNNKEL (reference sequence). The CDR3 is 15 amino acids. The CDR3 reads CASSPQGLGNAEAFF. The CDR3 bases are TGTGCCAGCAGCCCACAGGGTTTAGGGAACGCTGAAGCTTTCTTT.

The table lists this clone with a few counts. The chain is built from TRBV5-1 and TRBJ1-2, with 9 bases fitting TRBD1. Germline assignment: CDR1 SGHRS and CDR2 YFSETQ. Trimming cost V 0 bases and J 4 bases; bases outside gene matches: 7. The CDR3 runs to 16 residues. The CDR3 DNA is TGCGCCAGCAGCTTGGGCCTTACAGGGGGCCTCTATGGCTACACCTTC. This gives the protein CASSLGLTGGLYGYTF.

The chain links TRBV30 to TRBJ2-7; D is perhaps TRBD1 (5 bases). This CDR3 is built from 12 residues. The V and J ends lost 5 bases and 4 bases respectively, with 12 bases between them. CDR1 GTSNPN and CDR2 SVGIG come from the germline V gene (reference sequence). In DNA, the CDR3 is TGTGCCTGGGGCAGGGAAGTGTACGAGCAGTACTTC. Residues: CAWGREVYEQYF.

This clone was observed a single time. CDR3 bases: TGTGCCAGCAGCCCTGCGGCCACAGGGGGAAGTAACACCGGGGAGCTGTTTTTT. Translating gives CASSPAATGGSNTGELFF. The J gene is TRBJ2-2, the V gene TRBV7-3; TRBD1 matches at 8 bases. Germline V gene sequence: CDR1 SGHTA, CDR2 FQGTGA. The J segment lost 2 bases and the V segment lost 5 bases, leaving 13 bases of the junction unmatched. This CDR3 has 18 amino acids. The variable domain in full, with the rest retrieved from reference TRBV7-3 and TRBJ2-2, is GAGVSQTPSNKVTEKGKYVELRCDPISGHTALYWYRQSLGQGPEFLIYFQGTGAADDSGLPNDRFFAVRPEGSVSTLKIQRTERGDSAVYLCASSPAATGGSNTGELFFGEGSRLTVL.

This clone came up once. The rearrangement uses TRBV30 and TRBJ1-3; 8 bases are a match to TRBD1. Per germline, CDR1 GTSNPN and CDR2 SVGIG (reference sequence). V was pared by 1 base and J by 0 bases, with 2 bases of the junction left unmatched. The CDR3 spans 15 residues. CDR3 coding DNA: TGTGCCTGGAGTGGAGACAGGGGCTCTGGAAACACCATATATTTT. It specifies CAWSGDRGSGNTIYF.

This rearrangement joins TRBV14 to TRBJ2-7; 11 bases line up with TRBD2. This CDR3 has 14 amino acids. The germline V gene encodes CDR1 SGHDN and CDR2 FVKESK. The J segment lost 4 bases and the V segment lost 4 bases, leaving 3 bases of the junction unmatched. In nucleotides, the CDR3 is TGTGCCAGCAGCCTGGGACTAGCGGCTTACGAGCAGTACTTC. Encoded protein: CASSLGLAAYEQYF.

This chain connects TRBV13 to TRBJ1-1, with D perhaps TRBD1 (5 bases). The germline V and J ends were trimmed by 1 base and 2 bases, with 11 bases remaining between them. The CDR3 has 15 residues. Germline V gene lookup returns CDR1 PRHDT and CDR2 FYEKMQ (reference sequence). For the CDR3, the DNA is TGTGCCAGCAGCTTAGTGGGTCAGGGAAACACTGAAGCTTTCTTT. Translated, it gives CASSLVGQGNTEAFF.

The chain combines TRBV7-8 with TRBJ2-7; the D gene is possibly TRBD2 (6 bases). Looked up from germline, CDR1 is SGHVS and CDR2 is FQNEAQ. The V end was cut by 2 bases, the J end by 0 bases, with 17 bases between. The CDR3 loop spans 17 amino acids. CDR3 in amino acids: CASSLRGGTGFSYEQYF. The CDR3 DNA is TGTGCCAGCAGCTTAAGGGGAGGCACAGGTTTCTCCTACGAGCAGTACTTC.